The next 7 T cell receptor beta chains were all read from a single sample in a study of control samples from healthy donors and cancer patients. Only in-frame clones appear in the TCRdb table, and some are missing; sequencing was by immunoSEQ multiplex PCR. In the table there are under 90,000 clones, 80% to 95% of which are singletons. Material for sequencing was blood. These receptors were obtained from a woman aged 60 to 75 in good health.

The count of this clone is one. The V and J genes are TRBV5-4 and TRBJ2-1; D may match TRBD1 or TRBD2 (6 bases each). The germline V gene encodes CDR1 SGHNT and CDR2 YYREEE (reference sequence). V was trimmed by 9 bases and J by 7 bases, leaving 20 bases between them. CDR3 length equals 14 residues. The CDR3 nucleotides read TGTGCCATGGCTCCTAATGGGGGGCGGAATGAGCAGTTCTTC. It encodes CAMAPNGGRNEQFF.

This chain uses TRBV10-3 with TRBJ1-1; TRBD1 agrees at 9 bases. Per the germline V gene, CDR1 is ENHRY and CDR2 is SYGVKD. The junction had 7 bases not matched to a gene; V was cut back by 6 bases and J by 5 bases. The CDR3 spans 14 residues. The CDR3 DNA reads TGTGCCATCAGCCCGGGACAGGGAGTAACTGAAGCTTTCTTT. Residues: CAISPGQGVTEAFF.

This chain links TRBV4-1 with TRBJ1-2, with no clear D. V was shortened by 5 bases and J by 8 bases, with 9 bases between the two germline ends. CDR1 MGHRA and CDR2 YSYEKL come from the germline V gene. CDR3 length: 11 amino acids. The chain's CDR3 is CASSTGGGYTF. The CDR3 coding sequence is TGCGCCAGCAGCACTGGAGGGGGCTACACCTTC.

This clone was seen only once. The chain has TRBV19 and TRBJ1-3; no clear D. The V and J ends lost 6 bases and 4 bases respectively, with 13 bases between them. This CDR3 has 14 residues. Germline values: CDR1 LNHDA, CDR2 SQIVND (reference sequence). The CDR3 sequence: CASSQRGEGNTIYF. The CDR3 nucleotides read TGTGCCAGTAGCCAACGGGGAGAGGGAAACACCATATATTTT.

A remark on this clone: One end of the junction does not line up with germline, which may come from a read error. This chain links TRBV5-1 with TRBJ2-1; TRBD1 matches 8 bases. Germline V gene data show CDR1 as SGHRS and CDR2 as YFSETQ. The CDR3 runs 13 residues. Here the CDR3 DNA reads TGCGCCAGCAGCCCGTCGGACAGGGACTTTTGGATCTTC. It translates to CASSPSDRDFWIF. Full variable domain (rest looked up from reference TRBV5-1 and TRBJ2-1): KAGVTQTPRYLIKTRGQQVTLSCSPISGHRSVSWYQQTPGQGLQFLFEYFSETQRNKGNFPGRFSGRQFSNSRSEMNVSTLELGDSALYLCASSPSDRDFWIFGPGTRLTVL.

The chain is built from TRBV2 and TRBJ1-2; D might be TRBD1 (5 bases). The V end was cut by 8 bases, the J end by 5 bases, with 18 bases between. This CDR3 region has 14 residues. CDR1 and CDR2 (germline): SNHLY, FYNNEI. This chain's CDR3 is CASEWGVEKYGYTF. CDR3 in DNA: TGTGCCAGCGAGTGGGGGGTTGAAAAGTATGGCTACACCTTC.

This clone was seen a few times. The chain has TRBV28 and TRBJ2-1, with 10 bases lining up with TRBD1. The CDR3 covers 15 residues. After removal of 6 bases from V and 4 bases from J, the junction contained 6 bases not matched to a gene. Germline values: CDR1 MDHEN, CDR2 SYDVKM. The chain's CDR3 is CASRSGQGNYNEQFF. DNA of the CDR3: TGTGCCAGCAGGTCGGGACAGGGGAATTACAATGAGCAGTTCTTC.